This TCR beta chain emerged from a study of blood T cell repertoires in COVID-19. At the level of the study: Material from acute and convalescent COVID-19 was sourced from the United States, Italy and Spain. PBMCs, B-cell-depleted T cells, or T cells provided the cDNA or gDNA that made up the material.

CDR3 length equals 14 residues. Trimming removed 1 base at V and 0 bases at J, with 5 bases between. CDR1 and CDR2 from the germline V gene are LGHNA and YNFKEQ. Points on this clone: At the DNA level, this CDR3 is encoded by other sequences in the same sample as well.

Original methodology: Scientists estimated how many nucleated cells there were by amplifying reference gene primers. Generated by immunoSEQ multiplex PCR, the TCRdb table keeps only in-frame clones and is missing some. V and J calls and clone size come straight from that table; D and trimming were deduced from the DNA. The table records about 270,000 clones, 81% of them present only once. The source of this sequence is a woman aged 60 to 75 with active or convalescent COVID-19. Sample: peripheral blood. The V and J genes are TRBV4-2 and TRBJ2-3, with D uncertain. The CDR3 protein is CASSQAGSTDTQYF. The CDR3 region has the DNA TGTGCCAGCAGCCAAGCCGGGAGCACAGATACGCAGTATTTT.